This T cell receptor beta chain was profiled in a study of cytomegalovirus exposure and HLA in healthy donors. Whole-study findings and limits: Later work associated roughly 15,000 TCR beta sequences with HLA alleles at 0.05 false discovery rate. Prior analysis indicated that the majority of TCR beta V segments exhibited productivity approximately 90% or approximately 30% of the time.

Germline assignment: CDR1 SGHNT and CDR2 YYREEE (reference sequence). V was cut by 2 bases and J by 4 bases, with 9 bases left in between. CDR3 size: 14 residues. Likely unrecorded immune exposures existed in these nominally healthy donors. This clone was detected once. Its specificity is not known. Use of 60 Vbeta and 13 Jbeta primers characterized the PCR. Measured with immunoSEQ multiplex PCR; TCRdb has only the in-frame clones, and not every one. The sample shows over 85,000 clones, over 80% of them seen only once. The sequenced sample consisted of PBMCs. The clonotype was recovered from a man aged 35 to 55 in good health and CMV-seronegative. The chain uses TRBV5-4 and TRBJ1-4, with D tentatively TRBD1 (5 bases). CDR3 coding DNA: TGTGCCAGCAGCTTTGGGGCTTATAATGAAAAACTGTTTTTT. Its protein is CASSFGAYNEKLFF.